A single sample gave rise to the 6 T cell receptor beta chains below, sequenced in a study of cytomegalovirus exposure and HLA in healthy donors. The PCR was carried out with 60 Vbeta primers and 13 Jbeta primers. The method was immunoSEQ multiplex PCR; TCRdb's version includes in-frame clones alone and lacks a portion of them. The sample carries about 100,000 clones, roughly 80% recorded once. Source material: PBMCs. The receptors come from a woman aged 55-75 years in good health and CMV-seronegative.

The chain joins TRBV28 to TRBJ1-2, with 9 bases fitting TRBD1. V was clipped by 6 bases and J by 2 bases; unmatched bases: 4. Germline V gives CDR1 MDHEN, CDR2 SYDVKM. This CDR3 spans 14 amino acids. Here the CDR3 reads CASSPGTGNYGYTF. The CDR3, as DNA: TGTGCCAGCAGCCCCGGGACAGGGAACTATGGCTACACCTTC.

The chain is built from TRBV4-3 and TRBJ2-7; D gene unclear. The CDR3 sequence is 13 residues long. V shed 0 bases and J shed 6 bases, with 9 bases lying between them. The germline V gene has CDR1 LGHNA and CDR2 YSLEER. The CDR3 loop reads CASSQDPISEQYF. The CDR3 DNA follows: TGCGCCAGCAGCCAAGACCCTATCTCCGAGCAGTACTTC.

The chain carries TRBV19 and TRBJ2-7; 8 positions match TRBD1. The CDR3 is 16 amino acids. Germline assignment: CDR1 LNHDA and CDR2 SQIVND (reference sequence). The V and J ends lost 5 bases and 2 bases, in that order; junction bases with no gene match: 11. The CDR3, as DNA: TGTGCCAGTAGTCCCGGACAGGGATTGCCCACCTACGAGCAGTACTTC. As protein: CASSPGQGLPTYEQYF.

The chain couples TRBV6-5 to TRBJ1-2; D is ambiguous. The germline V gene encodes CDR1 MNHEY and CDR2 SVGAGI. This CDR3 is built from 12 residues. Trimming took 8 bases from V and 2 from J, leaving 9 bases between them. Written as DNA, the CDR3 is TGTGCCAGCTTTACGGGGAACTATGGCTACACCTTC. Translating it yields CASFTGNYGYTF.

This clone appeared a single time. The chain joins TRBV6-5 to TRBJ1-2; TRBD1 is a possible D gene (6 bases). CDR1 and CDR2 from the germline V gene are MNHEY and SVGAGI. Trimming took 0 bases from V and 6 from J, leaving 14 bases between them. The CDR3 has 15 amino acids. The CDR3 is CASSYSRGLGDGYTF. Written as DNA, the CDR3 is TGTGCCAGCAGTTACTCGAGGGGGTTGGGGGATGGCTACACCTTC.

The chain employs TRBV13 and TRBJ2-7, with a tentative D call TRBD1 (6 bases). The germline V and J ends were trimmed by 2 bases and 3 bases, with 11 bases remaining between them. Germline CDR1 PRHDT, CDR2 FYEKMQ (reference sequence). The CDR3 has 14 amino acids. The CDR3 DNA is TGTGCCAGCAGCTTACGGCAGGGGAACTACGAGCAGTACTTC. It is translated as CASSLRQGNYEQYF. Based on the CDR3 plus reference TRBV13 and TRBJ2-7, the full variable domain is AAGVIQSPRHLIKEKRETATLKCYPIPRHDTVYWYQQGPGQDPQFLISFYEKMQSDKGSIPDRFSAQQFSDYHSELNMSSLELGDSALYFCASSLRQGNYEQYFGPGTRLTVT.